These 4 T cell receptor beta chains share one sample of origin, sequenced in a study of T cell responses to AZD1222 COVID-19 vaccine. The table came from immunoSEQ multiplex PCR; TCRdb's copy has only in-frame clones and leaves some out. The sample records about 110,000 clones, roughly 88% being singletons. Source: peripheral blood, taken on day 0 of AZD1222 vaccination. The origin of the receptors is an adult in good health.

The chain's CDR3 is CASCVSGGVSSPLHF. CDR3 DNA sequence: TGTGCCAGCTGTGTTTCGGGGGGCGTAAGCTCACCCCTCCACTTT. This sequence joins TRBV2 and TRBJ1-6; TRBD1 might be the D (6 bases). V gave up 8 bases and J gave up 10 bases, with 21 bases separating them. The V gene's germline CDR1 is SNHLY and CDR2 FYNNEI. This CDR3 contains 15 residues.

The chain uses TRBV10-3 and TRBJ2-7; TRBD1 is a possible D gene (6 bases). The length of the CDR3 is 13 residues. Germline V gene lookup returns CDR1 ENHRY and CDR2 SYGVKD. The V and J ends lost 3 bases and 7 bases respectively, with 13 bases between them. This CDR3 reads CAISEVYREEQYF. The CDR3 nucleotides read TGTGCCATCAGTGAAGTATACAGGGAAGAGCAGTACTTC.

This chain connects TRBV23-1 to TRBJ2-7; the D call may be TRBD1 or TRBD2 (5 bases each). Being an ORF, TRBV23-1 has a function that is uncertain. The CDR3 totals 16 residues. Trimming removed 0 bases at V and 1 base at J, with 13 bases between. The DNA of the CDR3 is TGCGCCAGCAGTCAATCTGGTCGGGGCGCATCCTACGAGCAGTACTTC. As protein: CASSQSGRGASYEQYF.

The rearrangement joins TRBV18 to TRBJ1-4; D remains unclear. V was pared by 2 bases and J by 8 bases, with 12 bases between. CDR3 length: 14 residues. Germline V gene data show CDR1 as KGHSH and CDR2 as LQKENI. The CDR3 bases are TGTGCCAGCTCACCAGGAAGGCAGGAGGAAAAACTGTTTTTT. Residues: CASSPGRQEEKLFF.